One sample yielded the 21 T cell receptor beta chains listed below, sequenced in a study of cytomegalovirus exposure and HLA in healthy donors. Sequencing was performed with immunoSEQ multiplex PCR; in TCRdb, only in-frame clones are kept and a portion is missing. The table includes over 150,000 clones, around 80% detected once. The source material was PBMCs. These receptors were obtained from a woman under 40 in good health and CMV-seropositive.

CDR3 in amino acids: CASSLFGGGADTQYF. The CDR3, as DNA: TGCGCCAGCAGCTTGTTTGGCGGGGGAGCAGATACGCAGTATTTT. This chain uses TRBV5-1 with TRBJ2-3, with 7 positions matching TRBD2. V shed 1 base and J 4 bases; nucleotides not matched to a gene: 6. The germline CDR1 and CDR2 sequences are SGHRS and YFSETQ. CDR3 length: 15 amino acids.

This chain joins TRBV6-5 and TRBJ1-2; D is unclear. The CDR3 sequence is 13 residues long. With 4 bases removed from V and 4 bases from J, the gap between germline ends came to 10 bases. Per germline, CDR1 MNHEY and CDR2 SVGAGI. In DNA form, the CDR3 reads TGTGCCAGCAGTTCGGAAGCGATCTATGGCTACACCTTC. This codes for CASSSEAIYGYTF.

The V and J genes are TRBV6-1 and TRBJ1-2; D not resolved. Germline assignment: CDR1 MNHNS and CDR2 SASEGT. Between the trimmed V and J ends, which lost 5 bases and 0 bases, there was a span of 13 bases. This CDR3 comprises 15 residues. The CDR3 protein is CASSPREGSNYGYTF. The CDR3 nucleotides are TGTGCCAGCAGTCCTCGGGAGGGATCTAACTATGGCTACACCTTC.

This clone showed up just a few times. J is TRBJ1-2 and V is TRBV5-1; 7 nucleotides line up with TRBD1. The V gene's germline CDR1 is SGHRS and CDR2 YFSETQ. The ends lost 4 bases at V and 4 bases at J; junction bases unmatched: 4. The CDR3 is 13 amino acids. CDR3 in amino acids: CASSTDRSYGYTF. The CDR3 DNA follows: TGCGCCAGCAGCACGGACAGGTCCTATGGCTACACCTTC.

This sequence joins TRBV7-2 and TRBJ2-1; tentative D call: TRBD2 (6 bases). This CDR3 has 13 residues. Germline V gives CDR1 SGHTA, CDR2 FQGNSA. V lost 5 bases, J lost 4 bases, and 9 bases lay in between. CDR3 bases: TGTGCCAGCAGCGCGGGACCATACAATGAGCAGTTCTTC. The encoded protein is CASSAGPYNEQFF.

This clone was counted once. The J gene is TRBJ2-1, the V gene TRBV2; weak D call: TRBD2 (6 bases). The length of the CDR3 is 14 residues. Germline CDR1 SNHLY, CDR2 FYNNEI. The V end was cut by 6 bases, the J end by 6 bases, with 15 bases between. In DNA, the CDR3 is TGTGCCAGCAGGAGACTAGAGAGGTTCAATGAGCAGTTCTTC. It translates to CASRRLERFNEQFF.

The V and J genes are TRBV18 and TRBJ1-2; no definite D call. Germline values: CDR1 KGHSH, CDR2 LQKENI. The ends were cut back, 3 bases at V and 9 bases at J, with 17 bases in the middle. This CDR3 has 14 amino acids. The CDR3 sequence: CASSPQVRERSYTF. CDR3 DNA: TGTGCCAGCTCACCTCAGGTACGGGAAAGGAGCTACACCTTC. Using reference TRBV18 and TRBJ1-2 for the parts outside the CDR3, the full variable domain is NAGVMQNPRHLVRRRGQEARLRCSPMKGHSHVYWYRQLPEEGLKFMVYLQKENIIDESGMPKERFSAEFPKEGPSILRIQQVVRGDSAAYFCASSPQVRERSYTFGSGTRLTVV.

The chain couples TRBV2 to TRBJ1-5; D is uncertain. Trimming shortened V by 4 bases and J by 2 bases, and 9 bases separated the two germline ends. Germline V gene sequence: CDR1 SNHLY, CDR2 FYNNEI. This CDR3 has 14 residues. CDR3: CASSGQYGNQPQHF. CDR3 DNA sequence: TGTGCCAGCAGTGGGCAGTACGGCAATCAGCCCCAGCATTTT.

The V gene is TRBV5-1, the J gene TRBJ2-1, with TRBD2 matching 7 bases. Looked up from germline, CDR1 is SGHRS and CDR2 is YFSETQ. J lost 10 bases, V lost 3 bases, and 13 bases had no gene match. CDR3 length: 15 residues. The CDR3 region is CASSSLAEGLTEQFF. The CDR3, as DNA: TGCGCCAGCAGCTCCCTAGCGGAAGGCCTTACGGAGCAGTTCTTC.

The rearrangement joins TRBV2 to TRBJ2-3; 8 bases are a match to TRBD2. V trimming: 8 bases; J trimming: 4 bases; junction bases outside the gene matches: 8. Germline V gives CDR1 SNHLY, CDR2 FYNNEI. The CDR3 contains 14 residues. The chain's CDR3 is CASLSGSNADTQYF. Here the CDR3 DNA reads TGTGCCAGCCTAAGCGGGAGTAATGCAGATACGCAGTATTTT.

This clone has more than one count but fewer than ten. The chain carries TRBV29-1 and TRBJ2-2; D is possibly TRBD1 (8 bases). The CDR3 runs to 11 residues. V lost 3 bases and J 15 bases, leaving 14 bases between the germline ends. From germline, CDR1 is SQVTM and CDR2 ANQGSEA. The CDR3 DNA follows: TGCAGCGTTGATGGACAGGGAGGGTTGTTTTTT. It codes for CSVDGQGGLFF.

The chain uses TRBV5-6 and TRBJ1-1; D perhaps matches TRBD1 (5 bases). Trimming took off 3 bases at V and 0 bases at J, with 12 bases between the two ends. This CDR3 comprises 15 residues. CDR1 and CDR2 from the germline V gene are SGHDT and YYEEEE. The chain's CDR3 is CASSSSTVMNTEAFF. The CDR3 DNA sequence: TGTGCCAGCAGCTCGTCGACAGTTATGAACACTGAAGCTTTCTTT. The variable domain in full, with the rest retrieved from reference TRBV5-6 and TRBJ1-1, is DAGVTQSPTHLIKTRGQQVTLRCSPKSGHDTVSWYQQALGQGPQFIFQYYEEEERQRGNFPDRFSGHQFPNYSSELNVNALLLGDSALYLCASSSSTVMNTEAFFGQGTRLTVV.

The V call is TRBV29-1, the J call TRBJ2-2; the D gene is possibly TRBD2 (5 bases). The CDR3 runs to 15 residues. The V gene lost 3 bases and the J gene lost 0 bases, with 11 bases spanning the gap. Germline V gives CDR1 SQVTM, CDR2 ANQGSEA. As DNA, the CDR3 is TGCAGCGTTGAGAGGGCGGTCGCGAACACCGGGGAGCTGTTTTTT. Protein product: CSVERAVANTGELFF.

The chain is built from TRBV6-6 and TRBJ1-4; D is unresolved. Germline V CDR1 and CDR2: MNHNY, SVGAGI (reference sequence). The CDR3 is made up of 15 amino acids. Between the trimmed V and J ends, which lost 0 bases and 8 bases, there was a span of 13 bases. This CDR3 reads CASSYSERAWEKLFF. As DNA, the CDR3 is TGTGCCAGCAGTTACTCTGAGAGGGCATGGGAAAAACTGTTTTTT.

In its sample, this clone was seen a few times. The chain has TRBV19 and TRBJ1-1; 8 positions agree with TRBD1. In germline, CDR1 is LNHDA, CDR2 SQIVND (reference sequence). This CDR3 is built from 14 residues. Germline trimming cut 10 bases from V and 6 bases from J; bases unmatched to any gene: 13. CDR3 amino acids: CATASDRGKAEAFF. The CDR3 coding sequence is TGTGCCACCGCATCAGACAGGGGTAAGGCTGAAGCTTTCTTT.

The chain links TRBV11-2 to TRBJ2-5; D is unresolved. From germline, CDR1 is SGHAT and CDR2 FQNNGV. The CDR3 runs to 14 residues. V was shortened by 5 bases and J by 2 bases, with 12 bases between the two germline ends. The CDR3 region has the DNA TGTGCCAGCAGCGGCTACAGAAGTCAAGAGACCCAGTACTTC. It translates to CASSGYRSQETQYF.

The chain has TRBV11-3 and TRBJ2-1, with 7 bases aligning to TRBD2. Per germline, CDR1 SGHNT and CDR2 YENEEA. Trimming took 6 bases from V and 4 from J; bases not matched to a gene: 9. The CDR3 has 15 amino acids. The DNA of the CDR3 is TGTGCCAGCAGTCCGGGGAGGGCGAATTACAATGAGCAGTTCTTC. Protein product: CASSPGRANYNEQFF.

This clone was counted many times. Other nucleotide sequences in the sample specify the same CDR3. The chain uses TRBV27 and TRBJ2-2; the D gene is possibly TRBD2 (6 bases). Trimming shortened V by 3 bases and J by 5 bases, and 13 bases separated the two germline ends. The CDR3 runs 15 residues. Per the germline V gene, CDR1 is MNHEY and CDR2 is SMNVEV (reference sequence). The CDR3 protein is CASSFGTARTGELFF. CDR3 sequence (DNA): TGTGCCAGCAGTTTTGGGACTGCGAGGACCGGGGAGCTGTTTTTT.

CDR3 residues: CASRTTGYYGYTF. The CDR3 region has the DNA TGTGCCAGCAGAACGACAGGATACTATGGCTACACCTTC. The chain couples TRBV27 to TRBJ1-2, with a possible D match to TRBD1 (6 bases). V shed 6 bases and J shed 3 bases, with 11 bases lying between them. In germline, CDR1 is MNHEY, CDR2 SMNVEV (reference sequence). The CDR3 has 13 residues.

This sequence joins TRBV4-1 and TRBJ2-6, with D possibly being TRBD1 (6 bases). V lost 5 bases, J lost 3 bases, and 11 bases lay in between. This CDR3 is 15 amino acids long. The germline gives CDR1 MGHRA, CDR2 YSYEKL. The CDR3 bases are TGCGCCAGCAGCTCCCCAGGGGTTGGGGCCAACGTCCTGACTTTC. The encoded protein is CASSSPGVGANVLTF.

The chain links TRBV28 to TRBJ1-1, with 9 bases aligning to TRBD1. V lost 5 bases, J lost 10 bases, and 14 bases stayed unmatched. The CDR3 covers 15 residues. CDR1 is MDHEN and CDR2 is SYDVKM in the germline V gene. The CDR3, as DNA: TGTGCCAGCAGTCGCTTACAGGGGGCCGATTGGGGAGCTTTCTTT. This encodes CASSRLQGADWGAFF. Variable domain in full (rest from reference TRBV28 and TRBJ1-1): DVKVTQSSRYLVKRTGEKVFLECVQDMDHENMFWYRQDPGLGLRLIYFSYDVKMKEKGDIPEGYSVSREKKERFSLILESASTNQTSMYLCASSRLQGADWGAFFGQGTRLTVV.